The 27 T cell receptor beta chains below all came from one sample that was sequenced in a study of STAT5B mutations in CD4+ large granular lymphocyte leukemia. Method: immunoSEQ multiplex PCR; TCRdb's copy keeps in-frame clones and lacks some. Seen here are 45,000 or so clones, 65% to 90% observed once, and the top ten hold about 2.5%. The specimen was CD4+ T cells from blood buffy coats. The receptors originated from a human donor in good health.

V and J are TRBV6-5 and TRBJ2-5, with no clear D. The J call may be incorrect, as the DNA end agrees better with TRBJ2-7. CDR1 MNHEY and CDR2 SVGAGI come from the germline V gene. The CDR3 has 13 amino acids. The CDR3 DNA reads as TGTGCCAGCAGTGAAGTCCGGTGGGGCGAGCAGTACTTC. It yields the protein CASSEVRWGEQYF.

CDR3 in DNA: TGTGCCAGTAGGGACAATACAGGGGGCAATCAGCCCCAGCATTTT. Its protein product is CASRDNTGGNQPQHF. This rearrangement joins TRBV19 to TRBJ1-5; 7 nucleotides agree with TRBD1. Germline loops: CDR1 LNHDA, CDR2 SQIVND (reference sequence). The CDR3 consists of 15 residues. J was trimmed by 2 bases and V by 6 bases; bases with no gene match: 7. The entire variable domain, with the rest obtained from reference TRBV19 and TRBJ1-5, is as follows: DGGITQSPKYLFRKEGQNVTLSCEQNLNHDAMYWYRQDPGQGLRLIYYSQIVNDFQKGDIAEGYSVSREKKESFPLTVTSAQKNPTAFYLCASRDNTGGNQPQHFGDGTRLSIL.

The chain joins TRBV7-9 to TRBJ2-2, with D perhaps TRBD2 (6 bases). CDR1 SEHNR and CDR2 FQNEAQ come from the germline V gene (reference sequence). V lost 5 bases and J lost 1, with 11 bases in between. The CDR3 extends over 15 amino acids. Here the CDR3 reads CASSGAGGNTGELFF. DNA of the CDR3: TGTGCCAGCAGCGGAGCGGGCGGGAACACCGGGGAGCTGTTTTTT.

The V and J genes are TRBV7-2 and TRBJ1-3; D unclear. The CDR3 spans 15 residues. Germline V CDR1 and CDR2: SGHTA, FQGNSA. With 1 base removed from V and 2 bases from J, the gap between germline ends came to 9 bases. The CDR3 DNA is TGTGCCAGCAGCTTAGACACCCCGGCTGGAAACACCATATATTTT. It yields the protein CASSLDTPAGNTIYF.

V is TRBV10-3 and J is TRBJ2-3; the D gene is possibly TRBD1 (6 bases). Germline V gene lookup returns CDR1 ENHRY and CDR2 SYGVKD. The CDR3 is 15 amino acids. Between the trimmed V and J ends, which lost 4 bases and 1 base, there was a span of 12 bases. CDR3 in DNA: TGTGCCATCAGTGGGAACAGGGACGGCACAGATACGCAGTATTTT. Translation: CAISGNRDGTDTQYF.

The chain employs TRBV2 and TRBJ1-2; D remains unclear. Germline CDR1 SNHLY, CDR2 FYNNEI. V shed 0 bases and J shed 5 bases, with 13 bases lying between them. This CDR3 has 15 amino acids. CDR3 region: CASSEAVGRMYGYTF. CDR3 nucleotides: TGTGCCAGCAGTGAAGCGGTGGGTCGAATGTATGGCTACACCTTC.

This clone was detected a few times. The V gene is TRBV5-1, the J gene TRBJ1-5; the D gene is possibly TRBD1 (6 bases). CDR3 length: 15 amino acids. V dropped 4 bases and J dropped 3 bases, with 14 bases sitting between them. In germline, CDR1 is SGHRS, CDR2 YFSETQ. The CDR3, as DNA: TGCGCCAGCAGCGCGGACGGACAGACCAATCAGCCCCAGCATTTT. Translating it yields CASSADGQTNQPQHF.

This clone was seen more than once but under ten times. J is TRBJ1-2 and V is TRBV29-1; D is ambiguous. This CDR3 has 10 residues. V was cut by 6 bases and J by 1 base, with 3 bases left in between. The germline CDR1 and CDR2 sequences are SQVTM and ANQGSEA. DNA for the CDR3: TGCAGCGTAGGTAACTATGGCTACACCTTC. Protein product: CSVGNYGYTF.

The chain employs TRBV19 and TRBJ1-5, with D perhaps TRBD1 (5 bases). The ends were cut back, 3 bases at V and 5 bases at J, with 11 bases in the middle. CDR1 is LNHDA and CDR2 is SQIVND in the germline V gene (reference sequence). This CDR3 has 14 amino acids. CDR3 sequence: CASSIQGLDQPQHF. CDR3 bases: TGTGCCAGTAGTATTCAGGGACTGGATCAGCCCCAGCATTTT.

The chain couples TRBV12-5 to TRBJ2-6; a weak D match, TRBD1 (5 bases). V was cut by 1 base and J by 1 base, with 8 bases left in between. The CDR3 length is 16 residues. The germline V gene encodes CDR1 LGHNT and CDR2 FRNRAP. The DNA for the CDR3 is TGTGCTAGTGGTTTGGAAACAGGATCTGGGGCCAACGTCCTGACTTTC. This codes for CASGLETGSGANVLTF.

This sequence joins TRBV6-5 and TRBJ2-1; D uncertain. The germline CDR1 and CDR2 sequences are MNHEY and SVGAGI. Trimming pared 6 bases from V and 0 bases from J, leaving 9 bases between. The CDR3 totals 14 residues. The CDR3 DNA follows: TGTGCCAGCAGACCAGGAAGCTCCTACAATGAGCAGTTCTTC. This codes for CASRPGSSYNEQFF.

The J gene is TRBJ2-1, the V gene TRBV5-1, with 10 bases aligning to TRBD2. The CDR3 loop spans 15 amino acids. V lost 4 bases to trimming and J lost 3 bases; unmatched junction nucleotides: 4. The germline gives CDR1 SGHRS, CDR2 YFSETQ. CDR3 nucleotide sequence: TGCGCCAGCAGCATAACTAGCGGGATCTACAATGAGCAGTTCTTC. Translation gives CASSITSGIYNEQFF.

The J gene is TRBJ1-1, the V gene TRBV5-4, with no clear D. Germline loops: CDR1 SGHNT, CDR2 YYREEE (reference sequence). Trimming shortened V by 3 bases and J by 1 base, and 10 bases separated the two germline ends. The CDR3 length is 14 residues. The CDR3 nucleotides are TGTGCCAGCAGCTCCCCAACGGGGAACACTGAAGCTTTCTTT. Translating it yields CASSSPTGNTEAFF.

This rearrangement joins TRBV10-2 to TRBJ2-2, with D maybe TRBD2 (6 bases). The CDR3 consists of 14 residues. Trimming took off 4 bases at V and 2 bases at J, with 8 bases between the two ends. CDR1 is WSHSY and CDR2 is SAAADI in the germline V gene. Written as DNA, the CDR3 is TGCGCCAGCAGTGTTGGACTAAACACCGGGGAGCTGTTTTTT. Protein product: CASSVGLNTGELFF.

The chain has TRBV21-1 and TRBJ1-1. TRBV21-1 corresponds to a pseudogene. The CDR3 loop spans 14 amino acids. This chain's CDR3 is CASSTSWGNTEAFF. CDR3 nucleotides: TGTGCCAGCAGCACCTCGTGGGGGAACACTGAAGCTTTCTTT.

CDR3 in DNA: TGTGCCACCAGCAGAGATTTCTCAGGGATTCAGCCCCAGCATTTT. It specifies CATSRDFSGIQPQHF. The chain links TRBV15 to TRBJ1-5; a possible D gene is TRBD1 (5 bases). CDR1 is LNHNV, CDR2 YYDKDF, per germline (reference sequence). V was trimmed by 0 bases and J by 6 bases, leaving 12 bases between them. This CDR3 is built from 15 residues. Looking up the rest from reference TRBV15 and TRBJ1-5 gives the full variable domain: DAMVIQNPRYQVTQFGKPVTLSCSQTLNHNVMYWYQQKSSQAPKLLFHYYDKDFNNEADTPDNFQSRRPNTSFCFLDIRSPGLGDTAMYLCATSRDFSGIQPQHFGDGTRLSIL.

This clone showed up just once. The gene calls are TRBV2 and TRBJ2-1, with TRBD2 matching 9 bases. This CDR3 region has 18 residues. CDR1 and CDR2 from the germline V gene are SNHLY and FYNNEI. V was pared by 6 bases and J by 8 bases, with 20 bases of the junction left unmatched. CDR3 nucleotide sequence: TGTGCCAGCAGGGTGACCGGGGGCGGGAGGGCATCCCGGGATGAGCAGTTCTTC. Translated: CASRVTGGGRASRDEQFF.

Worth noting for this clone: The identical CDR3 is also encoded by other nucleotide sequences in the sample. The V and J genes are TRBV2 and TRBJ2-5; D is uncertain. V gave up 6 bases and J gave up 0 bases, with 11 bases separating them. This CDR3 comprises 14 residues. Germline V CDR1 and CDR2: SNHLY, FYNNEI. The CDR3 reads CASRLQRYQETQYF. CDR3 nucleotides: TGTGCCAGCAGGCTACAGCGATACCAAGAGACCCAGTACTTC.

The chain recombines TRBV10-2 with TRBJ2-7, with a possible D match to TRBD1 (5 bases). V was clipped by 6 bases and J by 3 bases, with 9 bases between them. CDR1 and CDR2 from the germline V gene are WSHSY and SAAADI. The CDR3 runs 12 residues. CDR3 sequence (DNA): TGCGCCAGCAGGGACACCCACTACGAGCAGTACTTC. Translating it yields CASRDTHYEQYF.

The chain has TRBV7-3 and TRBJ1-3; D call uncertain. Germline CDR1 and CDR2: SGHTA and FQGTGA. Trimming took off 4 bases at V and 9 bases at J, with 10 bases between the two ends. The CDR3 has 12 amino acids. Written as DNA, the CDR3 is TGTGCCAGCAGCTATGACGGGGTCACCATATATTTT. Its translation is CASSYDGVTIYF.

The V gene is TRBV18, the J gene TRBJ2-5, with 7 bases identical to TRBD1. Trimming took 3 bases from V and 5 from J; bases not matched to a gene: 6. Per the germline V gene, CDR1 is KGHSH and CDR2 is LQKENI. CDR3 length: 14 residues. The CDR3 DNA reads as TGTGCCAGCTCACCCAAGACAGGGTCGGAGACCCAGTACTTC. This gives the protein CASSPKTGSETQYF.

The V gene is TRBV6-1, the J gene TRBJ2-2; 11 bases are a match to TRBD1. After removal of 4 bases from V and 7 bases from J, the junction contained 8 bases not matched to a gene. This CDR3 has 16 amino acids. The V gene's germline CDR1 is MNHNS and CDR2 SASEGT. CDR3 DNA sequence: TGTGCCAGCAGTGCCCAGGGGACAGGGGGGGTCGGGGAGCTGTTTTTT. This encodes CASSAQGTGGVGELFF.

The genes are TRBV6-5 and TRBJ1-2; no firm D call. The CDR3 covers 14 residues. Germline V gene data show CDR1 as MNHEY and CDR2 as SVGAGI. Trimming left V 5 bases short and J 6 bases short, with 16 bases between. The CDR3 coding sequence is TGTGCCAGCAGTATCATAGGATACGGGCATGGCTACACCTTC. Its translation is CASSIIGYGHGYTF.

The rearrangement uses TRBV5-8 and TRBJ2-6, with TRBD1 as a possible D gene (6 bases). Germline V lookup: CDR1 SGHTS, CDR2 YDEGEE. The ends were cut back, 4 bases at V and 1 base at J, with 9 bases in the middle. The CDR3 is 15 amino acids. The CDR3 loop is CASSPQGSGANVLTF. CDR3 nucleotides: TGTGCCAGCAGCCCACAGGGATCTGGGGCCAACGTCCTGACTTTC.

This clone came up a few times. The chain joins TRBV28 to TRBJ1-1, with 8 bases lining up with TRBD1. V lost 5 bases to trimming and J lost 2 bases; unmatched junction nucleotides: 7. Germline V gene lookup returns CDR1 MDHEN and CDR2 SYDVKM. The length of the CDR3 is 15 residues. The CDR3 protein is CASSPGGSLNTEAFF. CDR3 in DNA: TGTGCCAGCAGTCCAGGGGGCAGTTTAAACACTGAAGCTTTCTTT.

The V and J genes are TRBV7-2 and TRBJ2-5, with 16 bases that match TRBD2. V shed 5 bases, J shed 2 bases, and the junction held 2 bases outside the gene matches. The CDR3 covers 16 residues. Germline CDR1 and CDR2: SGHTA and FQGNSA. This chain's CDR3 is CASSAGLAGGQETQYF. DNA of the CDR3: TGTGCCAGCAGCGCGGGACTAGCGGGAGGGCAAGAGACCCAGTACTTC.

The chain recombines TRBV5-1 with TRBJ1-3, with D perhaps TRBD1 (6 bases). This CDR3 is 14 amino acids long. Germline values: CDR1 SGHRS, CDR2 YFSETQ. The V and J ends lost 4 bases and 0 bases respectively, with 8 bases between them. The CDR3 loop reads CASSMDSSGNTIYF. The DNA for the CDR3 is TGCGCCAGCAGCATGGACAGCTCTGGAAACACCATATATTTT.